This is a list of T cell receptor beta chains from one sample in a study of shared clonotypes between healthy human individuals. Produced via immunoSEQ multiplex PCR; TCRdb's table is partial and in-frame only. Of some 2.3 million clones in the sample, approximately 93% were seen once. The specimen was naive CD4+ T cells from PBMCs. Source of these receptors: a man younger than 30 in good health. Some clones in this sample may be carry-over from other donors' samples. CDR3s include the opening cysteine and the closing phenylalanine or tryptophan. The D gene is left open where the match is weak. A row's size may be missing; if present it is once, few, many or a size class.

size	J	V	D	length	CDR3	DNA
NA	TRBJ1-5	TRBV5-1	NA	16	CASSLIGRHSRQPQHF	TGCGCCAGCAGCTTGATAGGGAGGCACTCGCGTCAGCCCCAGCATTTT
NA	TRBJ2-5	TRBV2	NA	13	CASSYLRQETQYF	TGTGCCAGCAGCTACCTGCGCCAAGAGACCCAGTACTTC
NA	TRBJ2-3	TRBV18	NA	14	CASSPEQSTDTQYF	TGTGCCAGCTCACCAGAACAAAGCACAGATACGCAGTATTTT
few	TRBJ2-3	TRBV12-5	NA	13	CASGLVGSDTQYF	TGTGCTAGTGGTTTGGTAGGTTCAGATACGCAGTATTTT
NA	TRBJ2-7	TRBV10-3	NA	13	CATGRAQTDEQYF	TGTGCCACCGGTAGGGCCCAGACGGACGAGCAGTACTTC
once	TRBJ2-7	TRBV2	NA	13	CASNNEGGNEQYF	TGTGCCAGCAACAACGAGGGGGGCAACGAGCAGTACTTC
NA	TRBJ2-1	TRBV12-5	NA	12	CASGFLGDEQFF	TGTGCTAGTGGTTTTCTAGGCGATGAGCAGTTCTTC
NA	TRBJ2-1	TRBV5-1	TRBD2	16	CASSLGGTSGTNEQFF	TGCGCCAGCAGCTTGGGCGGGACTAGCGGGACTAATGAGCAGTTCTTC
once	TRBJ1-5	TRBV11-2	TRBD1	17	CASSEGRDRAFNQPQHF	TGTGCCAGCAGCGAGGGAAGAGACAGGGCCTTCAATCAGCCCCAGCATTTT
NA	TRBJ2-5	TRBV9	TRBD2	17	CASSSRTSGINGETQYF	TGTGCCAGCAGCTCCCGGACTAGCGGGATAAACGGGGAGACCCAGTACTTC
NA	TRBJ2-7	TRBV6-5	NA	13	CASSYGRLNEQYF	TGTGCCAGCAGTTACGGCCGGTTGAACGAGCAGTACTTC
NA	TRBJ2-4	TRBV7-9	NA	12	CASSFSENIQYF	TGTGCCAGCAGCTTTAGCGAAAACATTCAGTACTTC
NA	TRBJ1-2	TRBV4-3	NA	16	CASSQDQGLLRVGYTF	TGCGCCAGCAGCCAAGATCAGGGTTTACTAAGGGTGGGCTACACCTTC
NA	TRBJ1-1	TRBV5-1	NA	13	CASSLDPSPQAFF	TGCGCCAGCAGCCTCGACCCGTCGCCCCAAGCTTTCTTT
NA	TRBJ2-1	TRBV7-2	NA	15	CASSFGLRGYNEQFF	TGTGCCAGCAGCTTCGGGCTACGCGGTTACAATGAGCAGTTCTTC
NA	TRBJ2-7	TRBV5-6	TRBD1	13	CASSFTRQGVKYF	TGTGCCAGCAGCTTTACCCGACAGGGAGTAAAGTACTTC
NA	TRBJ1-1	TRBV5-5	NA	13	CASSLGPNTEAFF	TGTGCCAGCAGCCTGGGCCCGAACACTGAAGCTTTCTTT
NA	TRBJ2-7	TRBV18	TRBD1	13	CASSLTGTYEQYF	TGTGCCAGCTCGCTGACAGGGACCTACGAGCAGTACTTC
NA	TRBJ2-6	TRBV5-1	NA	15	CASSLGGSGANVLTF	TGCGCCAGCAGCTTGGGAGGGTCTGGGGCCAACGTCCTGACTTTC
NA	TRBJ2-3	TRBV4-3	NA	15	CASRRVSMSTDTQYF	TGCGCCAGCAGAAGAGTGTCCATGAGCACAGATACGCAGTATTTT
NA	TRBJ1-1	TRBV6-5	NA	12	CASSYSKGEAFF	TGTGCCAGCAGTTACTCGAAGGGTGAAGCTTTCTTT
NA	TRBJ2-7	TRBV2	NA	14	CASSEFGSSYEQYF	TGTGCCAGCAGTGAGTTCGGCAGCTCCTACGAGCAGTACTTC